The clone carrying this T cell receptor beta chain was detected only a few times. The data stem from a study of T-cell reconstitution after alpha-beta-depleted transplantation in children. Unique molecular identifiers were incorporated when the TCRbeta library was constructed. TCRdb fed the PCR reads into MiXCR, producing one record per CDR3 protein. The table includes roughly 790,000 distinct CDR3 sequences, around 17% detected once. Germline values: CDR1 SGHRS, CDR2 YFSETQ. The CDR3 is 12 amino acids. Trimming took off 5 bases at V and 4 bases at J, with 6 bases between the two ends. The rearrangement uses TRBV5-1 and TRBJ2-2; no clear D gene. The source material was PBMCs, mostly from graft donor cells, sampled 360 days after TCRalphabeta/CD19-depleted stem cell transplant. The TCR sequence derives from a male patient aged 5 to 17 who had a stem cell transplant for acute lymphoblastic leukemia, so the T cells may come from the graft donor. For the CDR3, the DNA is TGCGCCAGCAGATTAGGCACCGGGGAGCTGTTTTTT. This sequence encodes CASRLGTGELFF. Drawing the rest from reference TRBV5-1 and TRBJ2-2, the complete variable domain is KAGVTQTPRYLIKTRGQQVTLSCSPISGHRSVSWYQQTPGQGLQFLFEYFSETQRNKGNFPGRFSGRQFSNSRSEMNVSTLELGDSALYLCASRLGTGELFFGEGSRLTVL.